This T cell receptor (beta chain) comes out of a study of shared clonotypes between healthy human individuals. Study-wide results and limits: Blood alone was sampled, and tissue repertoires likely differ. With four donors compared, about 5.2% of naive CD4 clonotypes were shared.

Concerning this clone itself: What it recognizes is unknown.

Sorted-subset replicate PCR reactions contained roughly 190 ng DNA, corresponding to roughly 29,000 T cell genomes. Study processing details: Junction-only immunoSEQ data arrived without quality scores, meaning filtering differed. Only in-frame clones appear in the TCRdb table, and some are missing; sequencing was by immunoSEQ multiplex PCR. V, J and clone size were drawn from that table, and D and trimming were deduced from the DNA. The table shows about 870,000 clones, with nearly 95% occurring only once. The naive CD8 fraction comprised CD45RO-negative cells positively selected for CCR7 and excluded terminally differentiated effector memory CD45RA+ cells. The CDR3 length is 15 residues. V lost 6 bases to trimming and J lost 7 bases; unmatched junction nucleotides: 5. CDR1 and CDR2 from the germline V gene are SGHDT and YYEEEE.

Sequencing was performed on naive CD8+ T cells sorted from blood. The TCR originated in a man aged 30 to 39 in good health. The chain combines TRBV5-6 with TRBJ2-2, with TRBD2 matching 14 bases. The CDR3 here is CASTRGLAGGGELFF. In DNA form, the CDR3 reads TGTGCCAGCACCCGCGGACTAGCGGGAGGCGGGGAGCTGTTTTTT.